This is a list of T cell receptor beta chains from one sample in a study of T cells after somatic rescue of genetic block. TCRdb keeps only in-frame clones here, not all; method: immunoSEQ multiplex PCR. In the table there are 110,000 or so clones, around nine tenths of which are singletons. Sequencing was carried out using peripheral blood mononuclear cells (PBMCs). These receptors all stem from a woman between 18 and 29 years old. Both conserved end residues are part of each CDR3. The order of the fields is D gene, clone size, V gene, J gene, CDR3 DNA, CDR3 protein. The D gene is left open where the match is weak. Only some rows state a clone size, as once, few, many or a class for expanded clones.

D gene: NA; clone size: NA; V gene: TRBV9; J gene: TRBJ1-4; CDR3 DNA: TGTGCCAGCAGCGTGACAGCAACTAATGAAAAACTGTTTTTT; CDR3 protein: CASSVTATNEKLFF
D gene: NA; clone size: NA; V gene: TRBV7-2; J gene: TRBJ2-7; CDR3 DNA: TGTGCCAGCAGCTTCCGAGGGGCCTCCTACGAGCAGTACTTC; CDR3 protein: CASSFRGASYEQYF
D gene: NA; clone size: NA; V gene: TRBV4-3; J gene: TRBJ1-5; CDR3 DNA: TGCGCCAGCAGCCAGGTTAGAGGGTTTGGGCAGCCCCAGCATTTT; CDR3 protein: CASSQVRGFGQPQHF
D gene: TRBD2; clone size: NA; V gene: TRBV27; J gene: TRBJ2-1; CDR3 DNA: TGTGCCAGCAGTTTATCAGGGACTAGCGGGGGGGCGAGGCAGTTCTTC; CDR3 protein: CASSLSGTSGGARQFF
D gene: NA; clone size: few; V gene: TRBV19; J gene: TRBJ2-7; CDR3 DNA: TGTGCCAGTAGTATAGATCAAGCCAGAAGCTACGAGCAGTACTTC; CDR3 protein: CASSIDQARSYEQYF
D gene: TRBD1; clone size: NA; V gene: TRBV6-5; J gene: TRBJ1-6; CDR3 DNA: TGTGCCAGCAGTCCCCGGACAGGGGATTCTTCACCCCTCCACTTT; CDR3 protein: CASSPRTGDSSPLHF
D gene: NA; clone size: NA; V gene: TRBV5-1; J gene: TRBJ1-1; CDR3 DNA: TGCGCCAGCAGCTTGCCCCGGACAGACCCCTCTGAAGCTTTCTTT; CDR3 protein: CASSLPRTDPSEAFF
D gene: NA; clone size: NA; V gene: TRBV7-3; J gene: TRBJ2-5; CDR3 DNA: TGTGCCAGCAGCTTAACGCCTCGAGAGACCCAGTACTTC; CDR3 protein: CASSLTPRETQYF
D gene: NA; clone size: NA; V gene: TRBV7-2; J gene: TRBJ1-5; CDR3 DNA: TGTGCCAGCAGCTTAGCCGGACAGAACAATCAGCCCCAGCATTTT; CDR3 protein: CASSLAGQNNQPQHF
D gene: TRBD2; clone size: NA; V gene: TRBV6-6; J gene: TRBJ2-7; CDR3 DNA: TGTGCCAGCAGACCCCCCGGGACTAGCTACGAGCAGTACTTC; CDR3 protein: CASRPPGTSYEQYF
D gene: NA; clone size: many; V gene: TRBV2; J gene: TRBJ1-5; CDR3 DNA: TGTGCCAGCAGTGAGGATGGGTTAGGTTATAGCAATCAGCCCCAGCATTTT; CDR3 protein: CASSEDGLGYSNQPQHF
D gene: NA; clone size: once; V gene: TRBV5-1; J gene: TRBJ2-7; CDR3 DNA: TGCGCCAGCAGCCCCGAAACCTACGAGCAGTACTTC; CDR3 protein: CASSPETYEQYF
D gene: NA; clone size: NA; V gene: TRBV11-3; J gene: TRBJ1-1; CDR3 DNA: TGTGCCAGCAGCTTAGAACGGAACACTGAAGCTTTCTTT; CDR3 protein: CASSLERNTEAFF
D gene: NA; clone size: NA; V gene: TRBV19; J gene: TRBJ1-2; CDR3 DNA: TGTGCCAGTAGTATACAGGGTGTAAGCTATGGCTACACCTTC; CDR3 protein: CASSIQGVSYGYTF
D gene: NA; clone size: NA; V gene: TRBV7-9; J gene: TRBJ2-4; CDR3 DNA: TGTGCCAGCAGCTCCTTTGATCTGGGGGTAGCCAAAAACATTCAGTACTTC; CDR3 protein: CASSSFDLGVAKNIQYF
D gene: NA; clone size: NA; V gene: TRBV15; J gene: TRBJ1-1; CDR3 DNA: TGTGCCACCAGCAGAGATCCGGGATTGAACACTGAAGCTTTCTTT; CDR3 protein: CATSRDPGLNTEAFF
D gene: TRBD2; clone size: NA; V gene: TRBV11-3; J gene: TRBJ2-1; CDR3 DNA: TGTGCCAGCAGCCCCTGGGCTAGCGGGGGGGCCGATGAGCAGTTCTTC; CDR3 protein: CASSPWASGGADEQFF
D gene: TRBD2; clone size: NA; V gene: TRBV7-9; J gene: TRBJ2-1; CDR3 DNA: TGTGCCAGCAGCTTAACAGCGGGGGGTCCCTACAATGAGCAGTTCTTC; CDR3 protein: CASSLTAGGPYNEQFF
D gene: TRBD1; clone size: NA; V gene: TRBV10-3; J gene: TRBJ2-4; CDR3 DNA: TGTGCCATCAGTGAGGGGGACAGTTTAGCCAAAAACATTCAGTACTTC; CDR3 protein: CAISEGDSLAKNIQYF
D gene: NA; clone size: NA; V gene: TRBV28; J gene: TRBJ2-2; CDR3 DNA: TGTGCCAGCAGTTTCGGTTGGGGAGGAGGTAGCACCGGGGAGCTGTTTTTT; CDR3 protein: CASSFGWGGGSTGELFF
D gene: NA; clone size: NA; V gene: TRBV29-1; J gene: TRBJ2-3; CDR3 DNA: TGCAGCGTTCCCACAGATACGCAGTATTTT; CDR3 protein: CSVPTDTQYF
D gene: NA; clone size: NA; V gene: TRBV5-1; J gene: TRBJ2-3; CDR3 DNA: TGCGCCAGCAGCTTGAACGGGGAGTTGACAGATACGCAGTATTTT; CDR3 protein: CASSLNGELTDTQYF
D gene: NA; clone size: NA; V gene: TRBV11-3; J gene: TRBJ2-7; CDR3 DNA: TGTGCCAGCAGCTTAGGGGCGGAGGCCTACGAGCAGTACTTC; CDR3 protein: CASSLGAEAYEQYF
D gene: TRBD2; clone size: once; V gene: TRBV19; J gene: TRBJ2-7; CDR3 DNA: TGTGCCAGTAGTAGCGGGGGGGCCTACGAGCAGTACTTC; CDR3 protein: CASSSGGAYEQYF
D gene: NA; clone size: few; V gene: TRBV5-1; J gene: TRBJ2-5; CDR3 DNA: TGCGCCAGCAGCGCCCAAGAGACCCAGTACTTC; CDR3 protein: CASSAQETQYF
D gene: NA; clone size: NA; V gene: TRBV7-9; J gene: TRBJ2-7; CDR3 DNA: TGTGCCAGCAGCAACCGGGCCCGAAGCTCCTACGAGCAGTACTTC; CDR3 protein: CASSNRARSSYEQYF
D gene: NA; clone size: NA; V gene: TRBV7-2; J gene: TRBJ2-5; CDR3 DNA: TGTGCCAGCAGCTTCGGGGGGCGGGAGACCCAGTACTTC; CDR3 protein: CASSFGGRETQYF
D gene: NA; clone size: NA; V gene: TRBV28; J gene: TRBJ1-1; CDR3 DNA: TGTGCCAGCAGTTCCCGCAGGGTAACTGAAGCTTTCTTT; CDR3 protein: CASSSRRVTEAFF
D gene: TRBD1; clone size: NA; V gene: TRBV7-7; J gene: TRBJ2-2; CDR3 DNA: TGTGCCAGCACCCGGTCCCCTTCAGGGACAGCGAACACCGGGGAGCTGTTTTTT; CDR3 protein: CASTRSPSGTANTGELFF
D gene: NA; clone size: NA; V gene: TRBV4-3; J gene: TRBJ1-1; CDR3 DNA: TGCGCCAGCAGCCCGGACAAGTGGGGGACTGAAGCTTTCTTT; CDR3 protein: CASSPDKWGTEAFF
D gene: NA; clone size: NA; V gene: TRBV7-2; J gene: TRBJ2-5; CDR3 DNA: TGTGCCAGCAGCTTAGCGCCAAGAGAGACCCAGTACTTC; CDR3 protein: CASSLAPRETQYF